This TCR beta chain was sequenced during a study of memory CD4+ T cells and cytomegalovirus serostatus (dated by TCRdb to about 2019). Study-wide context: The cohort included around 35 healthy adults from Belgium, of whom 9 were CMV seropositive and 24 were CMV seronegative. The study sequenced CD4+ memory TCRbeta repertoires of a Belgian cohort with known cytomegalovirus serostatus to replicate a published TCR-based CMV serostatus classifier. Study-level results and caveats: Only CD4+CD45RO+ memory cells were sequenced, in contrast to the original study, which included naive and memory CD4+ and CD8+ populations. For predicting CMV serostatus, the median bootstrapped AUC was about 0.95 using the original framework and approximately 0.91 using a US-trained random forest. The original-framework classifier achieved a median bootstrapped AUC of almost 0.97 with a 95% CI of 0.76-1.00 on the Belgian cohort. Among the roughly 160 previously reported CMV-associated TCRbeta sequences, some 67 showed up in the CD4+ memory repertoires, with each one found in between one and five individuals. The results were read as suggesting that the CMV-associated TCR signature is, for the most part, present in the CD4+ memory repertoire.

Genomic DNA was extracted from sorted cells with the Quick-DNA Microprep Kit. Amplification of TCRbeta DNA was done with the immunoSEQ hsTCRbeta kit, following the protocol from the manufacturer. An Illumina MiSeq instrument was used to sequence the TCRbeta libraries. Under the source paper's analysis protocol: Following removal of out-of-frame sequences, 2.3 million or so distinct TCRbeta sequences were retained, with an average of about 70,000 per individual. Each individual was scored using the number of some 150 previously reported CMV-associated TCRbeta sequences that the individual carried and the total number of productive distinct TCRbeta sequences. A beta-binomial model was reimplemented in Python, and random forests from scikit-learn, run with default parameters, were trained on data from the US cohort. Classifier performance on the Belgian cohort was reported as the median AUC with percentile confidence intervals calculated over 10,000 bootstrap iterations. TCRdb provides this immuneACCESS table in a form limited to in-frame rearrangements. Some clones are lacking; in checked studies, under half of them reflect an unresolved V gene, and why the rest are absent is not known. V and J calls plus clone size are reproduced from that table; the DNA served to infer D and trimming. The sample includes almost 45,000 clones, with about 79% observed a single time. The top ten hold 0.9% to 1.2% of the sample.

The CDR3 runs 13 residues from the cysteine to the phenylalanine. Kept here is only the CDR3 DNA, which spans 39 bases and is read in frame from base 1. Relative to germline, V is 1 base shorter and J is 7 bases shorter, with 9 bases between their ends. CDR1 and CDR2 were assigned from the germline V gene as SGHRS and YFSETQ. Regarding this clone: The antigen this receptor binds is unknown. Base qualities are not provided; no much larger clone lies one nucleotide away. Other DNA sequences in this sample translate to the same CDR3.

A FACSAria II was used to sort memory CD4+ T cells, defined as single viable CD3+CD4+CD8-CD45RO+ cells. CMV serostatus was assessed using a Roche Elecsys assay, by which serum IgG against CMV pp150, pp28, p38 and p52 was detected. After thawing, total CD4+ T cells were enriched by positive selection with CD4 magnetic microbeads. Samples originated from another study that specifically interrogated the CD4+ T cell memory repertoire. Peripheral blood mononuclear cells were isolated and cryopreserved according to standard operating procedures, and serum was kept at -80 degrees C. The staining relied on CD3-PerCP (BW264/56), CD4-APC (RPA-T4), CD45RO-PE (UCHT1) and CD8-Pacific Orange (3B5) antibodies, and Sytox blue was used to exclude non-viable cells.

Rearrangement joined TRBV5-1 to TRBJ2-1; the D gene is not confidently resolved. The TCR sequence derives from an adult in good health and CMV-seronegative. The specimen sequenced was memory CD4+ T cells from blood. Here the CDR3 is given as CASSLNLANEQFF. In nucleotide form, the sequence is TGCGCCAGCAGCTTGAACTTAGCTAATGAGCAGTTCTTC.